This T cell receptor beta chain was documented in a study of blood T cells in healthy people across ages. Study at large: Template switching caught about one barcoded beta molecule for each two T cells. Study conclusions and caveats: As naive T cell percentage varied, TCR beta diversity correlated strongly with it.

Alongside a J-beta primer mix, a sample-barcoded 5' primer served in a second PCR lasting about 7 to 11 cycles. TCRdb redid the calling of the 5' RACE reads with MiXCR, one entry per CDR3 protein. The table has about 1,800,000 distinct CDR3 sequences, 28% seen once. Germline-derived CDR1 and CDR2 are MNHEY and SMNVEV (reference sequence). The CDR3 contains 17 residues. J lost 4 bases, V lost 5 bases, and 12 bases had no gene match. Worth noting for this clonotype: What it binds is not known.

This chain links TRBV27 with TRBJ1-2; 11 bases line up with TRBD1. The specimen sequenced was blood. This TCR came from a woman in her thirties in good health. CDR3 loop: CASSPEWLGQGAYGYTF. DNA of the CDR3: TGTGCCAGCAGTCCCGAATGGCTTGGACAGGGGGCCTATGGCTACACCTTC.